Below are 7 T cell receptor beta chains sequenced from a single sample in a study of identifying expanded T cells in peripheral blood. Repertoires were generated with immunoSEQ multiplex PCR, while TCRdb's copy carries only in-frame clones and drops some. The profile covers roughly 100,000 clones, with around 88% appearing a single time and about 18% taken by the ten largest. Input material: blood. The source is a person between 18 and 69 years old in good health.

V is TRBV28 and J is TRBJ1-2; no firm D call. V shed 4 bases and J shed 4 bases, with 10 bases lying between them. The CDR3 sequence is 13 residues long. Germline CDR1 reads MDHEN; CDR2 reads SYDVKM. This chain's CDR3 is CASSSFDLYGYTF. CDR3 sequence (DNA): TGTGCCAGCAGTTCCTTCGACCTCTATGGCTACACCTTC.

This chain links TRBV9 with TRBJ1-1; D gene ambiguous. V was shortened by 4 bases and J by 5 bases, with 9 bases between the two germline ends. In germline, CDR1 is SGDLS, CDR2 YYNGEE. The CDR3 sequence is 12 residues long. The CDR3 protein is CASSQSGTEAFF. The CDR3 DNA reads TGTGCCAGCAGCCAGTCCGGGACTGAAGCTTTCTTT.

V gene TRBV9 combines with J gene TRBJ2-4; D not resolved. The germline V gene has CDR1 SGDLS and CDR2 YYNGEE. V gave up 3 bases and J gave up 6 bases, with 10 bases separating them. The CDR3 consists of 13 residues. The CDR3 loop is CASSAPTRNIQYF. As DNA, the CDR3 is TGTGCCAGCAGCGCTCCGACACGAAACATTCAGTACTTC.

The genes are TRBV15 and TRBJ1-3; D unclear. V lost 0 bases and J lost 0, with 9 bases in between. Germline V gene data show CDR1 as LNHNV and CDR2 as YYDKDF (reference sequence). There are 16 residues in the CDR3. CDR3 in DNA: TGTGCCACCAGCAGAGATAGCGCGTTCTCTGGAAACACCATATATTTT. Protein: CATSRDSAFSGNTIYF.

The chain employs TRBV11-2 and TRBJ2-3; the match to TRBD1 covers 9 bases. From germline, CDR1 is SGHAT and CDR2 FQNNGV. Trimming took 3 bases from V and 2 from J; bases not matched to a gene: 3. The CDR3 is 15 amino acids. CDR3 bases: TGTGCCAGCAGCTTTGGACAGGGGTACACAGATACGCAGTATTTT. Protein product: CASSFGQGYTDTQYF.

V is TRBV6-5 and J is TRBJ2-7; unclear D gene. Trimming stripped 7 bases from V and 7 bases from J, with 23 bases between. Germline loops: CDR1 MNHEY, CDR2 SVGAGI. This CDR3 is 15 amino acids long. CDR3 region: CASTSNPTAGWEQYF. CDR3 sequence (DNA): TGTGCCAGCACTTCCAACCCCACGGCCGGCTGGGAGCAGTACTTC.

The rearrangement links TRBV18 to TRBJ2-1, with 7 positions matching TRBD2. The germline gives CDR1 KGHSH, CDR2 LQKENI. The V gene end was trimmed by 3 bases and the J gene end by 2 bases; junction bases not matched to a gene: 4. The CDR3 has 15 amino acids. CDR3: CASSPQRGPYNEQFF. The DNA for the CDR3 is TGTGCCAGCTCACCTCAGCGGGGCCCCTACAATGAGCAGTTCTTC.